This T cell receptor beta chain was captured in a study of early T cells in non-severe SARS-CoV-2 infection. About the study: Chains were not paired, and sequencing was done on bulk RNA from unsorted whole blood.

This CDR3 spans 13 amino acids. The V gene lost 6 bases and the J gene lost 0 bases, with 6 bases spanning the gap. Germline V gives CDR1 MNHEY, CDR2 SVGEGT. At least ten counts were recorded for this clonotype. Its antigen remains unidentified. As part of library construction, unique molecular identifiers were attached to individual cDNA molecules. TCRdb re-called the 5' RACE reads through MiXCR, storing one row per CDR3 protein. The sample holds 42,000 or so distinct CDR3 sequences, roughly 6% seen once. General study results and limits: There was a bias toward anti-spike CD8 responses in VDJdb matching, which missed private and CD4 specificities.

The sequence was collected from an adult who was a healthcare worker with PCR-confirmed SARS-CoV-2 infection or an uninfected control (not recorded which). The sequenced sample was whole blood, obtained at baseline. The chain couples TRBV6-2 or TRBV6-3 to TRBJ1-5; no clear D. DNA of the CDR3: TGTGCCAGCAGAGCGGTTAGCAATCAGCCCCAGCATTTT. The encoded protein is CASRAVSNQPQHF.